These 4 T cell receptor beta chains were sequenced from one sample in a study of OX40 agonist ivuxolimab in advanced cancers. Method: immunoSEQ multiplex PCR; TCRdb's copy keeps in-frame clones and lacks some. The sample records roughly 34,000 clones, 89% being singletons. The sample in question was CD4+ or CD8+ T cells sorted from blood, obtained in a trial of the OX40 agonist ivuxolimab. The receptors originated from an adult with an advanced solid tumor such as melanoma, head and neck, liver or kidney cancer.

This sequence joins TRBV27 and TRBJ2-5, with 8 positions matching TRBD2. CDR3 size: 17 residues. The trim removed 5 bases at V and 4 bases at J, leaving 15 bases unmatched. The germline V gene has CDR1 MNHEY and CDR2 SMNVEV (reference sequence). The CDR3 loop is CASSATRGGGIRETQYF. For the CDR3, the DNA is TGTGCCAGCAGTGCAACGCGGGGCGGGGGGATTCGAGAGACCCAGTACTTC.

The rearrangement links TRBV2 to TRBJ1-2; maybe TRBD1 (5 bases). Germline V lookup: CDR1 SNHLY, CDR2 FYNNEI. The CDR3 contains 13 residues. V lost 2 bases, J lost 8 bases, and 12 bases lay in between. The DNA for the CDR3 is TGTGCCAGCAGTGAAAGCAGGGCTGGGGGCTACACCTTC. Translating gives CASSESRAGGYTF.

The gene calls are TRBV7-6 and TRBJ2-3; TRBD2 agrees at 7 bases. V lost 1 base and J lost 7; bases outside the gene matches: 5. Germline values: CDR1 SGHVS, CDR2 FNYEAQ. The CDR3 has 14 residues. In nucleotides, the CDR3 is TGTGCCAGCAGCTTAGGCCAGGGACTAAATACGCAGTATTTT. This codes for CASSLGQGLNTQYF. Full variable domain (missing parts from reference TRBV7-6 and TRBJ2-3): GAGVSQSPRYKVTKRGQDVALRCDPISGHVSLYWYRQALGQGPEFLTYFNYEAQQDKSGLPNDRFSAERPEGSISTLTIQRTEQRDSAMYRCASSLGQGLNTQYFGPGTRLTVL.

V is TRBV7-2 and J is TRBJ2-1, with 12 bases aligning to TRBD2. CDR3 size: 16 residues. CDR1 SGHTA and CDR2 FQGNSA come from the germline V gene. The junction had 1 base not matched to a gene; V was cut back by 2 bases and J by 2 bases. The CDR3 region is CASSLSSGGAYNEQFF. CDR3 coding DNA: TGTGCCAGCAGCTTATCTAGCGGGGGGGCCTACAATGAGCAGTTCTTC.